One and the same sample provided the 24 T cell receptor beta chains below, sequenced in a study of shared clonotypes between healthy human individuals. Libraries were prepared by immunoSEQ multiplex PCR; TCRdb keeps only in-frame clonotypes and omits some of them. In the table there are approximately 2.3 million clones, more than 85% of which are singletons. The sequencing sample was made of naive CD4+ T cells from PBMCs. As to subset: CD45RA+ positively selected. The receptors originated from a man between 18 and 29 years old in good health. Some clones in this sample may be carry-over from other donors' samples.

V is TRBV18 and J is TRBJ1-2; 7 nucleotides agree with TRBD1. The V segment lost 0 bases and the J segment 6 bases; nucleotides outside the gene matches: 4. The CDR3 loop spans 14 amino acids. Germline V CDR1 and CDR2: KGHSH, LQKENI. The CDR3 spells CASSPPAGGDGYTF. CDR3 sequence (DNA): TGTGCCAGCTCACCACCTGCAGGGGGAGATGGCTACACCTTC.

The CDR3 is CASSLGQGLTGNTIYF. The DNA of the CDR3 is TGTGCCAGCAGCTTGGGGCAGGGCTTAACTGGAAACACCATATATTTT. The chain couples TRBV5-6 to TRBJ1-3, with D possibly being TRBD1 (5 bases). The V end was cut by 0 bases, the J end by 2 bases, with 12 bases between. This CDR3 contains 16 residues. Germline V CDR1 and CDR2: SGHDT, YYEEEE. Using reference TRBV5-6 and TRBJ1-3 for the parts outside the CDR3, the full variable domain is DAGVTQSPTHLIKTRGQQVTLRCSPKSGHDTVSWYQQALGQGPQFIFQYYEEEERQRGNFPDRFSGHQFPNYSSELNVNALLLGDSALYLCASSLGQGLTGNTIYFGEGSWLTVV.

In the case of this clone: Other DNA sequences in this specimen translate into the identical CDR3. The chain employs TRBV2 and TRBJ2-5; TRBD1 is a possible D gene (6 bases). V was trimmed by 6 bases and J by 5 bases, leaving 13 bases between them. There are 13 residues in the CDR3. The germline V gene has CDR1 SNHLY and CDR2 FYNNEI. The CDR3 sequence: CASSEQGVETQYF. CDR3 DNA: TGTGCCAGCAGCGAACAGGGTGTTGAGACCCAGTACTTC.

The chain joins TRBV7-6 to TRBJ1-5; possibly TRBD1 for D (6 bases). CDR3 length equals 14 residues. Deletions cut 3 bases from V and 7 bases from J, with 13 bases between. CDR1 and CDR2 (germline): SGHVS, FNYEAQ. CDR3 region: CASSFRGGDQPQHF. The CDR3 DNA reads as TGTGCCAGCAGCTTTAGAGGGGGGGACCAGCCCCAGCATTTT.

CDR3 sequence reads: CASSFSLGAGSTEAFF. The CDR3 bases are TGTGCCAGCAGTTTCTCCTTAGGGGCAGGGTCCACTGAAGCTTTCTTT. This chain joins TRBV28 and TRBJ1-1; possibly TRBD1 for D (5 bases). Germline V gene data show CDR1 as MDHEN and CDR2 as SYDVKM. The CDR3 has 16 amino acids. The ends were cut back, 3 bases at V and 4 bases at J, with 18 bases in the middle.

The V gene is TRBV18, the J gene TRBJ2-7; unclear D gene. Trimming stripped 6 bases from V and 6 bases from J, with 15 bases between. This CDR3 contains 13 residues. Germline-derived CDR1 and CDR2 are KGHSH and LQKENI. Written as DNA, the CDR3 is TGTGCCAGCTCGCCCAGTGGTGGCGCCGAGCAGTACTTC. Its protein is CASSPSGGAEQYF. Looking up the rest from reference TRBV18 and TRBJ2-7 gives the full variable domain: NAGVMQNPRHLVRRRGQEARLRCSPMKGHSHVYWYRQLPEEGLKFMVYLQKENIIDESGMPKERFSAEFPKEGPSILRIQQVVRGDSAAYFCASSPSGGAEQYFGPGTRLTVT.

In regard to this clone: Other DNA sequences in the same sample also yield this CDR3. V is TRBV19 and J is TRBJ1-1, with 12 nucleotides matching TRBD1. The CDR3 runs 13 residues. Looked up from germline, CDR1 is LNHDA and CDR2 is SQIVND (reference sequence). Germline trimming cut 6 bases from V and 7 bases from J; bases unmatched to any gene: 3. For the CDR3, the DNA is TGTGCCAGTAGGGGACAGGGGGCGGGTGAAGCTTTCTTT. Translated, it gives CASRGQGAGEAFF.

The chain links TRBV5-1 to TRBJ2-3; 11 bases line up with TRBD1. The length of the CDR3 is 14 residues. Unmatched junction bases numbered 2, after V lost 4 bases and J lost 4 bases. The germline CDR1 and CDR2 sequences are SGHRS and YFSETQ. The CDR3 spells CASSQGQGADTQYF. The CDR3 DNA reads as TGCGCCAGCAGCCAGGGACAGGGGGCAGATACGCAGTATTTT.

The chain is built from TRBV15 and TRBJ1-5; 7 bases fit TRBD1. The CDR3 loop spans 15 amino acids. V lost 1 base and J lost 5; bases outside the gene matches: 5. CDR1 and CDR2 (germline): LNHNV, YYDKDF (reference sequence). CDR3 nucleotides: TGTGCCACCAGCAGAGTAGGGACAGTGGATCAGCCCCAGCATTTT. Its translation is CATSRVGTVDQPQHF.

The V and J genes are TRBV2 and TRBJ2-5; 13 bases agree with TRBD2. The CDR3 totals 15 residues. The germline V gene has CDR1 SNHLY and CDR2 FYNNEI. V shed 4 bases and J 7 bases; nucleotides not matched to a gene: 6. This CDR3 is CASSGLAGGGSTQYF. The CDR3 region has the DNA TGTGCCAGCAGTGGACTAGCGGGAGGAGGGTCGACCCAGTACTTC.

This clone was observed a single time. The chain joins TRBV7-6 to TRBJ1-2, with 7 positions matching TRBD1. This CDR3 is 14 amino acids long. Losses at the gene ends were 1 base for V and 3 bases for J; bases not matched to a gene: 2. Germline V gene sequence: CDR1 SGHVS, CDR2 FNYEAQ. In nucleotides, the CDR3 is TGTGCCAGCAGCTTAGGGCAGGGGGACTATGGCTACACCTTC. Amino acid sequence: CASSLGQGDYGYTF.

The chain combines TRBV5-1 with TRBJ1-2, with 8 bases identical to TRBD1. CDR1 SGHRS and CDR2 YFSETQ come from the germline V gene. Unmatched junction bases numbered 3, after V lost 1 base and J lost 1 base. The CDR3 is made up of 15 amino acids. CDR3 nucleotides: TGCGCCAGCAGCTTGTCAGGGGGCGTTAACTATGGCTACACCTTC. As protein: CASSLSGGVNYGYTF.

V gene TRBV9 combines with J gene TRBJ2-1; no reliable D call. Germline lookup yields CDR1 SGDLS and CDR2 YYNGEE. The CDR3 covers 15 residues. V lost 4 bases, J lost 5 bases, and 16 bases lay in between. As DNA, the CDR3 is TGTGCCAGCAGCCCACTGCGGATCCGGAACAATGAGCAGTTCTTC. It is translated as CASSPLRIRNNEQFF.

The rearrangement uses TRBV7-9 and TRBJ2-7, with 9 bases matching TRBD1. Trimming removed 5 bases from V and 4 bases from J; junction bases left unmatched: 15. This CDR3 spans 17 amino acids. Germline lookup yields CDR1 SEHNR and CDR2 FQNEAQ (reference sequence). As DNA, the CDR3 is TGTGCCAGCAGCGCTGAAATCGGGACAGGGAGTCTTTACGAGCAGTACTTC. It specifies CASSAEIGTGSLYEQYF.

This clone was detected only a few times. The genes are TRBV29-1 and TRBJ2-2; possibly TRBD1 for D (6 bases). Germline values: CDR1 SQVTM, CDR2 ANQGSEA. V was pared by 6 bases and J by 4 bases, with 12 bases between. The CDR3 extends over 13 amino acids. CDR3 sequence (DNA): TGCAGCGTCGGTACAGGGTTCACCGGGGAGCTGTTTTTT. It translates to CSVGTGFTGELFF.

The rearrangement uses TRBV19 and TRBJ2-1; D gene ambiguous. The germline V gene has CDR1 LNHDA and CDR2 SQIVND (reference sequence). The CDR3 spans 15 residues. Trimming took 3 bases from V and 3 from J, leaving 12 bases between them. The CDR3 loop reads CASSIISRDYNEQFF. In nucleotides, the CDR3 is TGTGCCAGTAGTATCATTAGCCGCGACTACAATGAGCAGTTCTTC.

The chain combines TRBV7-2 with TRBJ1-5, with a weak D call TRBD1 (6 bases). The CDR3 is 13 amino acids. Deletions cut 4 bases from V and 7 bases from J, with 11 bases between. The germline V gene has CDR1 SGHTA and CDR2 FQGNSA. The CDR3 loop is CASSSTTGQPQHF. The CDR3 DNA reads as TGTGCCAGCAGCTCGACCACAGGGCAGCCCCAGCATTTT.

CDR3 bases: TGTGCCAGCAGTGTAGGAGGGTTCTCCTACAATGAGCAGTTCTTC. The encoded protein is CASSVGGFSYNEQFF. The rearrangement joins TRBV28 to TRBJ2-1; possible D gene TRBD2, 6 bases. The CDR3 length is 15 residues. V was cut by 5 bases and J by 0 bases, with 11 bases left in between. Germline CDR1 MDHEN, CDR2 SYDVKM. Full variable domain (remainder filled in from reference TRBV28 and TRBJ2-1): DVKVTQSSRYLVKRTGEKVFLECVQDMDHENMFWYRQDPGLGLRLIYFSYDVKMKEKGDIPEGYSVSREKKERFSLILESASTNQTSMYLCASSVGGFSYNEQFFGPGTRLTVL.

The genes are TRBV2 and TRBJ2-1; 7 bases align to TRBD1. The CDR3 consists of 17 residues. V lost 6 bases, J lost 5 bases, and 16 bases stayed unmatched. The V gene's germline CDR1 is SNHLY and CDR2 FYNNEI. The CDR3 sequence is CASSSPDRELGDNEQFF. CDR3 coding DNA: TGTGCCAGCAGCTCTCCCGACAGGGAACTCGGCGACAATGAGCAGTTCTTC.

The V call is TRBV6-1, the J call TRBJ1-5; D gene unclear. CDR3 size: 16 residues. Between the trimmed V and J ends, which lost 3 bases and 1 base, there was a span of 13 bases. Germline V CDR1 and CDR2: MNHNS, SASEGT. The CDR3 region has the DNA TGTGCCAGCAGTGACAAAAAGGGCGGGAGCAATCAGCCCCAGCATTTT. This translates into CASSDKKGGSNQPQHF.

The V gene is TRBV27, the J gene TRBJ2-2; 12 bases agree with TRBD2. The J segment lost 4 bases and the V segment lost 1 base, leaving 7 bases of the junction unmatched. The CDR3 spans 18 residues. CDR1 is MNHEY and CDR2 is SMNVEV in the germline V gene (reference sequence). DNA of the CDR3: TGTGCCAGCAGTTTATACGCTAGCGGGAGGGTTACCACCGGGGAGCTGTTTTTT. This sequence encodes CASSLYASGRVTTGELFF.

The rearrangement links TRBV7-2 to TRBJ2-3, with 7 positions matching TRBD1. The junction had 4 bases not matched to a gene; V was cut back by 6 bases and J by 4 bases. Germline CDR1 is SGHTA and CDR2 is FQGNSA. This CDR3 contains 13 residues. This CDR3 is CASRRTGADTQYF. CDR3 sequence (DNA): TGTGCCAGCAGAAGAACAGGGGCAGATACGCAGTATTTT.

This sequence joins TRBV7-9 and TRBJ1-5; the match to TRBD1 covers 7 bases. This CDR3 comprises 13 residues. The ends lost 3 bases at V and 6 bases at J; junction bases unmatched: 2. CDR1 and CDR2 from the germline V gene are SEHNR and FQNEAQ (reference sequence). CDR3 sequence reads: CASSFDRAQPQHF. CDR3 nucleotides: TGTGCCAGCAGCTTCGACAGGGCTCAGCCCCAGCATTTT.

J is TRBJ1-2 and V is TRBV27, with D possibly TRBD1 on 6 matching bases. The CDR3 loop spans 13 amino acids. Trimming pared 6 bases from V and 7 bases from J, leaving 15 bases between. Germline CDR1 reads MNHEY; CDR2 reads SMNVEV (reference sequence). This CDR3 is CASRQGIGGGYTF. CDR3 sequence (DNA): TGTGCCAGCAGGCAGGGAATAGGGGGTGGCTACACCTTC.